Detailed here is one T cell receptor beta chain. This sample was included in a study of blood T cell repertoires in COVID-19. On the study more broadly: Acute and convalescent COVID-19 samples came from the United States, Italy and Spain.

The CDR3 has 13 residues. V shed 4 bases and J shed 1 base, with 8 bases lying between them. Looked up from germline, CDR1 is SGHKS and CDR2 is YYEKEE (reference sequence). Per the original data handling: The authors estimated nucleated cell counts from reference gene primer amplification. Profiling relied on immunoSEQ multiplex PCR, and the TCRdb table lists in-frame clones only, not all of them. For V, J and clone size, that table is used; D and trimming come from the DNA. The repertoire includes under 500,000 clones, roughly 91% of them detected once, and roughly 4% sits in the top ten. The chain employs TRBV5-5 and TRBJ1-1; a possible D gene is TRBD1 (5 bases). Sequenced material: peripheral blood. The clonotype was recovered from a woman in her twenties or thirties with acute or convalescent COVID-19. DNA of the CDR3: TGTGCCAGCAGCAGGGACTCGAACACTGAAGCTTTCTTT. Amino acid sequence: CASSRDSNTEAFF.